Presented here are 26 T cell receptor beta chains from one specimen sequenced in a study of T cell repertoires in cytomegalovirus infection. TCRdb reanalysed the reads using MiXCR and keeps one entry per CDR3 protein. This table has fewer than 85,000 distinct CDR3 sequences, about 4.2% appearing once. The sample consisted of PBMCs. Every receptor here comes from a human donor in good health (CMV status not recorded). Some clones in this sample may be carry-over from other donors' samples.

This clonotype was seen repeatedly, ten times or more. The V call is TRBV7-9, the J call TRBJ1-4, with D unresolved. Germline V gene data show CDR1 as SEHNR and CDR2 as FQNEAQ (reference sequence). The CDR3 extends over 14 amino acids. V was trimmed by 5 bases and J by 8 bases, leaving 15 bases between them. The CDR3 is CASSPTGRREKLFF. The CDR3 DNA follows: TGTGCCAGCAGCCCAACGGGGAGGAGGGAAAAACTGTTTTTT.

This clonotype has a count of ten or more. The rearrangement uses TRBV7-8 and TRBJ2-5; D uncertain. The CDR3 contains 15 residues. The germline V and J ends were trimmed by 4 bases and 2 bases, with 14 bases remaining between them. Germline V lookup: CDR1 SGHVS, CDR2 FQNEAQ. CDR3 sequence reads: CASSSQAAAQETQYF. CDR3 DNA sequence: TGTGCCAGCAGCTCCCAGGCAGCCGCGCAAGAGACCCAGTACTTC.

This clonotype was seen repeatedly, ten times or more. In nucleotides, the CDR3 is TGTGCCAGCAGCACCGGGCCCGGCCAATACACTGAAGCTTTCTTT. Its protein is CASSTGPGQYTEAFF. J is TRBJ1-1 and V is TRBV7-2, with D uncertain. The CDR3 loop spans 15 amino acids. V was cut by 5 bases and J by 3 bases, with 16 bases left in between. Germline-derived CDR1 and CDR2 are SGHTA and FQGNSA.

The table lists this clonotype with many counts. The rearrangement joins TRBV5-1 to TRBJ2-5; D possibly corresponds to TRBD2 (5 bases). V lost 5 bases, J lost 4 bases, and 18 bases lay in between. Germline CDR1 is SGHRS and CDR2 is YFSETQ. This CDR3 contains 15 residues. The CDR3 protein is CASSSQDPGRETQYF. As DNA, the CDR3 is TGCGCCAGCAGTAGTCAGGACCCGGGAAGAGAGACCCAGTACTTC.

This clonotype was recorded at least ten times. The chain employs TRBV6-6 and TRBJ2-1; D remains unclear. V was trimmed by 8 bases and J by 3 bases, leaving 17 bases between them. The CDR3 totals 15 residues. Germline V lookup: CDR1 MNHNY, CDR2 SVGAGI (reference sequence). The CDR3, as DNA: TGTGCCAGCTCCCCGGGCACGGTATTCTACAATGAGCAGTTCTTC. It encodes CASSPGTVFYNEQFF.

This clonotype was counted many times. The chain carries TRBV7-2 and TRBJ2-3; no clear D. The CDR3 spans 15 residues. Germline V gene data show CDR1 as SGHTA and CDR2 as FQGNSA. V was clipped by 4 bases and J by 3 bases, with 14 bases between them. The CDR3 protein is CASSSSGRETDTQYF. CDR3 bases: TGTGCCAGCAGCTCCTCCGGGCGTGAGACAGATACGCAGTATTTT.

This clonotype was seen ten or more times. This chain connects TRBV6-2 or TRBV6-3 to TRBJ2-1, with D perhaps TRBD1 (6 bases). The germline V gene encodes CDR1 MNHEY and CDR2 SVGEGT. The CDR3 length is 12 residues. V gave up 6 bases and J gave up 9 bases, with 12 bases separating them. The CDR3, as DNA: TGTGCCAGCAGAGACGTCAGGGGTGAGCAGTTCTTC. Protein product: CASRDVRGEQFF.

This clonotype was seen ten or more times. The V call is TRBV7-2, the J call TRBJ2-3; possible D gene TRBD2, 6 bases. The CDR3 is 12 residues long. Trimming stripped 4 bases from V and 4 bases from J, with 6 bases between. Germline V gene data show CDR1 as SGHTA and CDR2 as FQGNSA. Written as DNA, the CDR3 is TGTGCCAGCAGCTCGGGGGCAGATACGCAGTATTTT. It encodes CASSSGADTQYF.

This clonotype was seen ten or more times. The chain combines TRBV19 with TRBJ1-5; D is undetermined. V was cut by 7 bases and J by 7 bases, with 20 bases left in between. The CDR3 totals 15 residues. The germline V gene has CDR1 LNHDA and CDR2 SQIVND (reference sequence). The chain's CDR3 is CASTPPGGSAQPQHF. The CDR3 DNA sequence: TGTGCCAGTACCCCCCCTGGAGGGTCTGCGCAGCCCCAGCATTTT.

Many counts were recorded for this clonotype. The V and J genes are TRBV19 and TRBJ2-3; D remains ambiguous. Trimming pared 5 bases from V and 2 bases from J, leaving 5 bases between. Germline V gene sequence: CDR1 LNHDA, CDR2 SQIVND (reference sequence). This CDR3 is built from 12 residues. The CDR3 reads CASSQFTDTQYF. DNA for the CDR3: TGTGCCAGTAGTCAGTTCACAGATACGCAGTATTTT.

Many counts were recorded for this clonotype. The V gene is TRBV28, the J gene TRBJ1-6; D not resolved. Trimming shortened V by 8 bases and J by 4 bases, and 15 bases separated the two germline ends. Germline lookup yields CDR1 MDHEN and CDR2 SYDVKM. The CDR3 spans 15 residues. DNA of the CDR3: TGTGCCAGCGGCATGACGGAGCTTTATAATTCACCCCTCCACTTT. It encodes CASGMTELYNSPLHF.

At least ten counts were recorded for this clonotype. V usage is TRBV4-3 and J usage is TRBJ1-4; D is perhaps TRBD1 (5 bases). Trimming left V 6 bases short and J 3 bases short, with 11 bases between. This CDR3 is built from 14 residues. Germline values: CDR1 LGHNA, CDR2 YSLEER. CDR3 in amino acids: CASSRRDPNEKLFF. The DNA for the CDR3 is TGCGCCAGCAGTCGCAGGGATCCTAATGAAAAACTGTTTTTT.

This clonotype was counted ten times or more. V and J are TRBV19 and TRBJ1-5, with D unresolved. This CDR3 is built from 12 residues. The germline V gene has CDR1 LNHDA and CDR2 SQIVND (reference sequence). Trimming removed 5 bases from V and 6 bases from J, with 8 bases in between. The CDR3 bases are TGTGCCAGTAGTGAGTGGGGTCAGCCCCAGCATTTT. This encodes CASSEWGQPQHF.

This clonotype was detected many times. V is TRBV2 and J is TRBJ2-3, with D possibly being TRBD2 (5 bases). CDR1 is SNHLY and CDR2 is FYNNEI in the germline V gene. The CDR3 runs to 13 residues. For the CDR3, the DNA is TGTGTCCACACCGCGGACTTCACAGATACGCAGTATTTT. Protein sequence: CVHTADFTDTQYF.

This clonotype has ten or more counts. V usage is TRBV7-2 and J usage is TRBJ1-3, with unresolved D. The CDR3 has 14 amino acids. V was cut by 3 bases and J by 2 bases, with 8 bases left in between. The germline gives CDR1 SGHTA, CDR2 FQGNSA. The CDR3 loop is CASSFWGTGNTIYF. CDR3 coding DNA: TGTGCCAGCAGCTTTTGGGGAACTGGAAACACCATATATTTT. Drawing the rest from reference TRBV7-2 and TRBJ1-3, the complete variable domain is GAGVSQSPSNKVTEKGKDVELRCDPISGHTALYWYRQSLGQGLEFLIYFQGNSAPDKSGLPSDRFSAERTGGSVSTLTIQRTQQEDSAVYLCASSFWGTGNTIYFGEGSWLTVV.

This clonotype was observed at least ten times. The chain carries TRBV28 and TRBJ1-5; 7 nucleotides align to TRBD1. This CDR3 comprises 14 residues. V lost 3 bases and J lost 4; bases outside the gene matches: 3. The V gene's germline CDR1 is MDHEN and CDR2 SYDVKM. The CDR3 DNA follows: TGTGCCAGCAGTTTCGGGACAGTTAATCAGCCCCAGCATTTT. It yields the protein CASSFGTVNQPQHF.

This clonotype has ten or more counts. J is TRBJ1-1 and V is TRBV5-8; no reliable D call. The CDR3 spans 14 residues. V shed 7 bases and J shed 2 bases, with 15 bases lying between them. Germline CDR1 and CDR2: SGHTS and YDEGEE. CDR3 DNA: TGTGCCAGCCGCCTTGGAACCTTCAACACTGAAGCTTTCTTT. This gives the protein CASRLGTFNTEAFF.

This clonotype has ten or more counts. This chain connects TRBV6-2 or TRBV6-3 to TRBJ1-1; weak D call: TRBD1 (6 bases). The CDR3 totals 14 residues. From germline, CDR1 is MNHEY and CDR2 SVGEGT. The V end was cut by 4 bases, the J end by 5 bases, with 14 bases between. CDR3 DNA sequence: TGTGCCAGCAGTTTCCGAGCAGGGGTGACTGAAGCTTTCTTT. It encodes CASSFRAGVTEAFF.

This clonotype appeared many times. The chain carries TRBV7-2 and TRBJ2-5; D ambiguous. The CDR3 spans 16 residues. The germline CDR1 and CDR2 sequences are SGHTA and FQGNSA. V was clipped by 5 bases and J by 6 bases, with 22 bases between them. For the CDR3, the DNA is TGTGCCAGCAGCCCACCTCGGAGAGTGGCGTCGCAGACCCAGTACTTC. This codes for CASSPPRRVASQTQYF. Complete variable domain (other parts from reference TRBV7-2 and TRBJ2-5): GAGVSQSPSNKVTEKGKDVELRCDPISGHTALYWYRQSLGQGLEFLIYFQGNSAPDKSGLPSDRFSAERTGGSVSTLTIQRTQQEDSAVYLCASSPPRRVASQTQYFGPGTRLLVL.

At least ten counts were recorded for this clonotype. J is TRBJ2-7 and V is TRBV6-2 or TRBV6-3, with D unclear. V was shortened by 8 bases and J by 7 bases, with 15 bases between the two germline ends. The CDR3 has 12 amino acids. Germline V gives CDR1 MNHEY, CDR2 SVGEGT. Here the CDR3 reads CASGSPRWEQYF. DNA for the CDR3: TGTGCCAGCGGCAGTCCTCGGTGGGAGCAGTACTTC.

This clonotype has ten or more counts. The V and J genes are TRBV12-3 or TRBV12-4 and TRBJ1-1; D might be TRBD1 (5 bases). The CDR3 extends over 14 amino acids. V shed 6 bases and J shed 5 bases, with 16 bases lying between them. CDR3 in DNA: TGTGCCAGCAGGGCCCCGGGGGGAAGAACTGAAGCTTTCTTT. It specifies CASRAPGGRTEAFF.

This clonotype was seen many times. The chain joins TRBV7-2 to TRBJ1-1; D call uncertain. The CDR3 covers 15 residues. Trimming removed 2 bases at V and 1 base at J, with 11 bases between. Germline values: CDR1 SGHTA, CDR2 FQGNSA. The CDR3 DNA reads as TGTGCCAGCAGCTTAAGTCATACAGAGAACACTGAAGCTTTCTTT. Protein sequence: CASSLSHTENTEAFF.

This clonotype has a count of ten or more. V usage is TRBV7-2 and J usage is TRBJ2-7; TRBD1 matches at 7 bases. The CDR3 is 14 residues long. With 1 base clipped from V and 2 bases from J, the junction kept 2 bases outside the gene matches. The germline V gene has CDR1 SGHTA and CDR2 FQGNSA. The chain's CDR3 is CASSLVRGPYEQYF. In DNA, the CDR3 is TGTGCCAGCAGCTTAGTTAGGGGGCCCTACGAGCAGTACTTC.

This clonotype was seen ten or more times. J is TRBJ2-1 and V is TRBV5-4, with D possibly TRBD2 on 6 matching bases. V was clipped by 0 bases and J by 7 bases, with 11 bases between them. In germline, CDR1 is SGHNT, CDR2 YYREEE (reference sequence). This CDR3 comprises 14 residues. The CDR3 loop reads CASSLEASVNEQFF. In DNA form, the CDR3 reads TGTGCCAGCAGCTTGGAGGCTAGCGTTAATGAGCAGTTCTTC.

The rearrangement uses TRBV7-2 and TRBJ2-2; 15 bases are shared with TRBD2. CDR1 is SGHTA and CDR2 is FQGNSA in the germline V gene. The CDR3 is made up of 17 amino acids. J gave up 5 bases and V 5 bases, and 6 bases lay outside the gene matches. The CDR3 sequence: CASSPPGLAGGTGELFF. In DNA, the CDR3 is TGTGCCAGCAGCCCACCGGGACTAGCGGGGGGAACCGGGGAGCTGTTTTTT.

This clonotype was observed many times. This rearrangement joins TRBV7-2 to TRBJ2-7; 12 nucleotides match TRBD2. This CDR3 is built from 17 residues. Germline V CDR1 and CDR2: SGHTA, FQGNSA. Trimming at V came to 1 base and at J to 0 bases, leaving 4 bases not matched to a gene. The CDR3 coding sequence is TGTGCCAGCAGCTTAGGGGCTAGCGGGGGGGCCTCCTACGAGCAGTACTTC. Protein: CASSLGASGGASYEQYF. The variable domain in full, completed from reference TRBV7-2 and TRBJ2-7, reads GAGVSQSPSNKVTEKGKDVELRCDPISGHTALYWYRQSLGQGLEFLIYFQGNSAPDKSGLPSDRFSAERTGGSVSTLTIQRTQQEDSAVYLCASSLGASGGASYEQYFGPGTRLTVT.